What follows are 17 T cell receptor beta chains derived from one specimen sequenced in a study of beta chain features in type 1 diabetes (dated by TCRdb to the late 2010s). Libraries were made using the immunoSEQ multiplex PCR assay. The entire amount of isolated RNA was reverse transcribed using the High Capacity cDNA Reverse Transcription Kit, so the sequenced TCRB transcripts were expressed ones. As stored in TCRdb, this immuneACCESS dataset retains in-frame rearrangements with V and J assigned. A fraction of the clones does not appear; measured against another copy, unresolved V genes explain less than half of the discrepancy, and the remainder lacks a known reason. The sample table lists about 660,000 clones, 11% to 15% of them with a count of one. 0.03% to 0.045% of the sample lies in the top ten. The investigation overall reported the following: In all four CD4+ subsets, TCRB CDR3 length was moderately but significantly shorter in type 1 diabetes patients.

Their antigen targets remain unknown. The sequenced sample consisted of naive CD4+ T cells from blood. Per the publication, the cell subset or site label means: true naive CD4+ T cells. These receptors were obtained from a man between 18 and 35 years old with type 1 diabetes.

The sample holds a few counts of this clone. The chain has TRBV5-1 and TRBJ2-1, with 7 bases fitting TRBD2. J gave up 8 bases and V 1 base, and 6 bases lay outside the gene matches. Germline V lookup: CDR1 SGHRS, CDR2 YFSETQ. The length of the CDR3 is 14 residues. The CDR3 sequence is CASSLSVGGDEQFF. The CDR3 coding sequence is TGCGCCAGCAGCTTGTCGGTGGGAGGGGATGAGCAGTTCTTC.

V usage is TRBV9 and J usage is TRBJ2-5; TRBD1 matches 9 bases. V dropped 2 bases and J dropped 5; count of bases not matched to a gene: 7. Germline V CDR1 and CDR2: SGDLS, YYNGEE. This CDR3 region has 15 residues. CDR3 nucleotide sequence: TGTGCCAGCAGCGTTCGACAGGGGGTTGCGGAGACCCAGTACTTC. Its protein product is CASSVRQGVAETQYF.

V gene TRBV4-1 combines with J gene TRBJ1-2; 8 nucleotides match TRBD1. Per the germline V gene, CDR1 is MGHRA and CDR2 is YSYEKL. Unmatched junction bases numbered 7, after V lost 4 bases and J lost 0 bases. The CDR3 runs to 16 residues. CDR3 loop: CASSRDRGLANYGYTF. Here the CDR3 DNA reads TGCGCCAGCAGCCGAGACAGGGGTCTAGCTAACTATGGCTACACCTTC.

This clone was seen a handful of times. The chain links TRBV9 to TRBJ2-3; D gene ambiguous. Germline CDR1 and CDR2: SGDLS and YYNGEE. The length of the CDR3 is 14 residues. The germline V and J ends were trimmed by 5 bases and 6 bases, with 16 bases remaining between them. The DNA of the CDR3 is TGTGCCAGCAGGGAGCAATTATCTGCGGATACGCAGTATTTT. It yields the protein CASREQLSADTQYF.

This clone was seen more than once but under ten times. This chain uses TRBV29-1 with TRBJ1-3; D is perhaps TRBD1 (5 bases). CDR1 and CDR2 (germline): SQVTM, ANQGSEA. The CDR3 runs 13 residues. Trimming shortened V by 6 bases and J by 2 bases, and 11 bases separated the two germline ends. DNA of the CDR3: TGCAGCGTCGTCCGAGGGGCTGGAAACACCATATATTTT. It encodes CSVVRGAGNTIYF.

This clone turned up a few times. The V call is TRBV11-2, the J call TRBJ2-7, with D perhaps matching TRBD1 (6 bases). This CDR3 contains 14 residues. CDR1 SGHAT and CDR2 FQNNGV come from the germline V gene. Trimming cost V 4 bases and J 6 bases, with 16 bases left between them. The CDR3, as DNA: TGTGCCAGCAGCTATAACAGGGAATCTGGCGAGCAGTACTTC. It codes for CASSYNRESGEQYF. Full variable domain (remainder filled in from reference TRBV11-2 and TRBJ2-7): EAGVAQSPRYKIIEKRQSVAFWCNPISGHATLYWYQQILGQGPKLLIQFQNNGVVDDSQLPKDRFSAERLKGVDSTLKIQPAKLEDSAVYLCASSYNRESGEQYFGPGTRLTVT.

As regards this clone: The germline gene is not matched at one end of the junction; a read error may be the cause. The CDR3 DNA follows: TGTGCCAGCAGCCAACAGGGGAACGCCGGGGAGCTGTTTTTT. This gives the protein CASSQQGNAGELFF. The V and J genes are TRBV7-2 and TRBJ2-2; 7 bases map to TRBD1. The length of the CDR3 is 14 residues. Per the germline V gene, CDR1 is SGHTA and CDR2 is FQGNSA. The whole variable domain, filled in from reference TRBV7-2 and TRBJ2-2, reads GAGVSQSPSNKVTEKGKDVELRCDPISGHTALYWYRQSLGQGLEFLIYFQGNSAPDKSGLPSDRFSAERTGGSVSTLTIQRTQQEDSAVYLCASSQQGNAGELFFGEGSRLTVL.

The rearrangement joins TRBV2 to TRBJ1-2; possibly TRBD1 for D (5 bases). Trimming shortened V by 8 bases and J by 0 bases, and 10 bases separated the two germline ends. The CDR3 totals 13 residues. Germline CDR1 and CDR2: SNHLY and FYNNEI. The DNA for the CDR3 is TGTGCCAGCCTGGACATCCCTAACTATGGCTACACCTTC. Residues: CASLDIPNYGYTF.

The V and J genes are TRBV19 and TRBJ2-1; 11 bases map to TRBD2. Per the germline V gene, CDR1 is LNHDA and CDR2 is SQIVND (reference sequence). Trimming removed 8 bases from V and 8 bases from J; junction bases left unmatched: 11. The CDR3 loop spans 15 amino acids. The CDR3 DNA follows: TGTGCCAGTCGCTCCACTAGCGGGAGTATCTATGAGCAGTTCTTC. It translates to CASRSTSGSIYEQFF.

The chain uses TRBV6-6 and TRBJ1-5, with D hard to call. With 2 bases removed from V and 15 bases from J, the gap between germline ends came to 11 bases. The CDR3 extends over 11 amino acids. Germline V lookup: CDR1 MNHNY, CDR2 SVGAGI (reference sequence). The CDR3 DNA reads TGTGCCAGCAGTTACCGGATGGTACGGCATTTT. This sequence encodes CASSYRMVRHF.

The chain recombines TRBV9 with TRBJ1-3; D not resolved. The CDR3 loop spans 14 amino acids. Germline V gene sequence: CDR1 SGDLS, CDR2 YYNGEE. V gave up 0 bases and J gave up 1 base, with 5 bases separating them. Here the CDR3 reads CASSVDYSGNTIYF. The DNA for the CDR3 is TGTGCCAGCAGCGTAGATTATTCTGGAAACACCATATATTTT.

This chain uses TRBV30 with TRBJ1-5; possible D gene TRBD1, 5 bases. Germline-derived CDR1 and CDR2 are GTSNPN and SVGIG (reference sequence). CDR3 length equals 12 residues. The V end lost 2 bases, the J end lost 4 bases, and 6 bases lay between the germline ends. DNA of the CDR3: TGTGCCTGGAGTAGACAGAATCAGCCCCAGCATTTT. Translated: CAWSRQNQPQHF.

The chain couples TRBV18 to TRBJ1-4, with 9 bases that match TRBD1. The V gene end was trimmed by 5 bases and the J gene end by 5 bases; junction bases not matched to a gene: 6. Germline V gene sequence: CDR1 KGHSH, CDR2 LQKENI. The CDR3 length is 15 residues. The CDR3 nucleotides read TGTGCCAGCTCAGGTCGGACAGGGGACAATGAAAAACTGTTTTTT. Encoded protein: CASSGRTGDNEKLFF.

This clone was observed a few times. V gene TRBV4-3 combines with J gene TRBJ2-1; the D is unclear. Germline V lookup: CDR1 LGHNA, CDR2 YSLEER. The CDR3 consists of 15 residues. V lost 0 bases, J lost 7 bases, and 13 bases lay in between. The CDR3 DNA follows: TGCGCCAGCAGCCAAGATTACCAGGCATGGAATGAGCAGTTCTTC. It yields the protein CASSQDYQAWNEQFF.

This clone was observed a handful of times. V and J are TRBV14 and TRBJ2-3; D is uncertain. The CDR3 is 13 residues long. Trimming pared 3 bases from V and 0 bases from J, leaving 4 bases between. Germline CDR1 and CDR2: SGHDN and FVKESK. In DNA, the CDR3 is TGTGCCAGCAGCCACCGAAGCACAGATACGCAGTATTTT. Translating gives CASSHRSTDTQYF.

This clone has a handful of counts. The chain combines TRBV19 with TRBJ2-6; D is possibly TRBD1 (5 bases). The CDR3 loop spans 14 amino acids. Per the germline V gene, CDR1 is LNHDA and CDR2 is SQIVND (reference sequence). Between the trimmed V and J ends, which lost 9 bases and 3 bases, there was a span of 12 bases. CDR3 loop: CASRALDGANVLTF. In DNA, the CDR3 is TGTGCCAGCAGGGCCCTCGATGGGGCCAACGTCCTGACTTTC. The entire variable domain, with the rest obtained from reference TRBV19 and TRBJ2-6, is as follows: DGGITQSPKYLFRKEGQNVTLSCEQNLNHDAMYWYRQDPGQGLRLIYYSQIVNDFQKGDIAEGYSVSREKKESFPLTVTSAQKNPTAFYLCASRALDGANVLTFGAGSRLTVL.

The J gene is TRBJ2-1, the V gene TRBV6-5; D unresolved. CDR1 is MNHEY and CDR2 is SVGAGI in the germline V gene. Trimming left V 2 bases short and J 1 base short, with 12 bases between. The CDR3 is 16 amino acids. Here the CDR3 reads CASSYDSRRSYNEQFF. CDR3 DNA: TGTGCCAGCAGTTACGACTCGCGTAGATCCTACAATGAGCAGTTCTTC.